One and the same sample provided the 30 T cell receptor beta chains below, sequenced in a study of T-cell reconstitution after alpha-beta-depleted transplantation in children. Unique molecular identifiers featured in how the TCRbeta library was prepared. TCRdb re-derived calls from the PCR reads in MiXCR, one entry per CDR3 protein. The sample has hundreds of thousands of distinct CDR3 sequences, under 20% seen once. The sequenced sample was PBMCs, mostly from graft donor cells, obtained 360 days after TCRalphabeta/CD19-depleted stem cell transplant. These TCRs come from a male patient under 18 who had a stem cell transplant for acute lymphoblastic leukemia, so the T cells may come from the graft donor.

The genes are TRBV29-1 and TRBJ2-1; D not resolved. Germline CDR1 SQVTM, CDR2 ANQGSEA. Trimming cost V 8 bases and J 8 bases, with 19 bases left between them. The CDR3 length is 13 residues. As DNA, the CDR3 is TGCAGCACCTTATGGGGTCCTGGGCATGAGCAGTTCTTC. It translates to CSTLWGPGHEQFF.

This clonotype has only a few counts. V gene TRBV4-1 combines with J gene TRBJ1-5; unclear D gene. The CDR3 covers 14 residues. Trimming pared 4 bases from V and 3 bases from J, leaving 10 bases between. Germline loops: CDR1 MGHRA, CDR2 YSYEKL. The CDR3 region has the DNA TGCGCCAGCAGCCGTACTCTGATCAATCAGCCCCAGCATTTT. The encoded protein is CASSRTLINQPQHF.

J is TRBJ2-5 and V is TRBV12-3 or TRBV12-4; weak D call: TRBD2 (6 bases). The CDR3 totals 15 residues. V was pared by 6 bases and J by 5 bases, with 19 bases between. CDR3 coding DNA: TGTGCCAGCAGGGCCTCAGACGGCGGGGTGGAGACCCAGTACTTC. It translates to CASRASDGGVETQYF.

The chain joins TRBV7-9 to TRBJ2-7, with a weak D call TRBD2 (5 bases). The CDR3 totals 14 residues. The germline V and J ends were trimmed by 1 base and 5 bases, with 12 bases remaining between them. Per the germline V gene, CDR1 is SEHNR and CDR2 is FQNEAQ (reference sequence). CDR3 DNA sequence: TGTGCCAGCAGCTTAGAAGGGTCCGGGGACGAGCAGTACTTC. This sequence encodes CASSLEGSGDEQYF.

V is TRBV4-1 and J is TRBJ2-7, with TRBD2 identical over 7 bases. The CDR3 is 16 residues long. The V gene's germline CDR1 is MGHRA and CDR2 YSYEKL. J was trimmed by 2 bases and V by 4 bases; bases with no gene match: 11. The CDR3 coding sequence is TGCGCCAGCAGCCTCCTCGGACACAGCGGGACCTACGAGCAGTACTTC. Residues: CASSLLGHSGTYEQYF.

This clonotype was recorded a few times. The V call is TRBV7-9, the J call TRBJ2-7, with no clear D. The CDR3 has 13 amino acids. V lost 7 bases and J lost 0, with 10 bases in between. Germline CDR1 and CDR2: SEHNR and FQNEAQ (reference sequence). The CDR3 nucleotides are TGTGCCAGCACGGACGGGCCCTCCTACGAGCAGTACTTC. Translated, it gives CASTDGPSYEQYF.

The chain is built from TRBV6-1 and TRBJ1-4; a possible D gene is TRBD1 (5 bases). The CDR3 loop spans 15 amino acids. In germline, CDR1 is MNHNS, CDR2 SASEGT. Trimming left V 7 bases short and J 0 bases short, with 12 bases between. The DNA for the CDR3 is TGTGCCAGCAAGAGGGGCCCCTCAACTAATGAAAAACTGTTTTTT. This codes for CASKRGPSTNEKLFF.

This clonotype was observed once. The chain combines TRBV4-1 with TRBJ2-7; 13 bases align to TRBD2. V shed 2 bases and J 7 bases; nucleotides not matched to a gene: 5. There are 15 residues in the CDR3. The germline V gene has CDR1 MGHRA and CDR2 YSYEKL. The CDR3 DNA reads TGCGCCAGCAGCCAATACGGACTAGCGGGGGAAGAGCAGTACTTC. It specifies CASSQYGLAGEEQYF.

V is TRBV5-1 and J is TRBJ2-7; D is tentatively TRBD1 or TRBD2 (5 bases each). Germline V gene data show CDR1 as SGHRS and CDR2 as YFSETQ. Trimming cost V 3 bases and J 3 bases, with 10 bases left between them. CDR3 length: 13 amino acids. The CDR3 DNA sequence: TGCGCCAGCAGCTCAGGGAGTTTCTACGAGCAGTACTTC. It specifies CASSSGSFYEQYF.

The sample holds a few counts of this clonotype. The chain uses TRBV2 and TRBJ2-1, with 8 nucleotides matching TRBD2. The CDR3 runs to 15 residues. V trimming: 7 bases; J trimming: 9 bases; junction bases outside the gene matches: 14. Germline V gene lookup returns CDR1 SNHLY and CDR2 FYNNEI. The DNA of the CDR3 is TGTGCCAGCAACTGGGAAGCGGGAGTTTTGAGTGAGCAGTTCTTC. Its protein product is CASNWEAGVLSEQFF.

The gene calls are TRBV20-1 and TRBJ2-2; TRBD1 might be the D (6 bases). Trimming pared 6 bases from V and 4 bases from J, leaving 21 bases between. CDR3 length equals 16 residues. The germline CDR1 and CDR2 sequences are DFQATT and SNEGSKA (reference sequence). This CDR3 reads CSARPTNKDSTGELFF. The CDR3 region has the DNA TGCAGTGCGAGACCGACTAACAAGGACAGCACCGGGGAGCTGTTTTTT.

The genes are TRBV18 and TRBJ2-3; 8 bases match TRBD2. The CDR3 has 15 amino acids. Trimming took 5 bases from V and 1 from J; bases not matched to a gene: 5. Germline V gene sequence: CDR1 KGHSH, CDR2 LQKENI. Written as DNA, the CDR3 is TGTGCCAGCTCAAACGGGAGGGCCCGCACAGATACGCAGTATTTT. Translating gives CASSNGRARTDTQYF.

This clonotype was recorded a few times. This chain links TRBV10-1 with TRBJ2-7; D unresolved. Per the germline V gene, CDR1 is WNHNN and CDR2 is SYGVQD (reference sequence). Trimming removed 3 bases at V and 7 bases at J, with 22 bases between. The CDR3 spans 16 residues. CDR3 sequence: CASSDYPGLGQEEQYF. Here the CDR3 DNA reads TGCGCCAGCAGTGACTACCCCGGGCTAGGGCAGGAGGAGCAGTACTTC.

The J gene is TRBJ2-3, the V gene TRBV3-1; D unresolved. Germline-derived CDR1 and CDR2 are LGHDT and YNNKEL (reference sequence). CDR3 size: 17 residues. V gave up 0 bases and J gave up 7 bases, with 20 bases separating them. The CDR3 coding sequence is TGTGCCAGCAGCCAAGATTTGATGGACCAATACTCGAATACGCAGTATTTT. Translating gives CASSQDLMDQYSNTQYF.

The chain's CDR3 is CASSLLPPQTAGAYNEQFF. The CDR3 region has the DNA TGTGCCAGCAGTTTATTGCCCCCTCAGACGGCGGGGGCCTACAATGAGCAGTTCTTC. The gene calls are TRBV27 and TRBJ2-1, with 7 bases aligning to TRBD2. Per the germline V gene, CDR1 is MNHEY and CDR2 is SMNVEV (reference sequence). CDR3 length equals 19 residues. With V trimmed by 1 base and J by 2 bases, 14 bases remained unmatched.

In its sample, this clonotype was seen a few times. V and J are TRBV18 and TRBJ1-5; 8 nucleotides match TRBD1. Germline loops: CDR1 KGHSH, CDR2 LQKENI. This CDR3 has 14 residues. The V gene end was trimmed by 4 bases and the J gene end by 6 bases; junction bases not matched to a gene: 5. The CDR3 DNA sequence: TGTGCCAGCTCACTTGGACAGGGCACTCAGCCCCAGCATTTT. Amino acid sequence: CASSLGQGTQPQHF.

The rearrangement uses TRBV12-5 and TRBJ1-2, with D hard to call. V was cut by 1 base and J by 8 bases, with 8 bases left in between. The CDR3 is 12 amino acids. In germline, CDR1 is LGHNT, CDR2 FRNRAP. The DNA of the CDR3 is TGTGCTAGTGGTTTGGGGGGAAACGGCTACACCTTC. Residues: CASGLGGNGYTF.

The rearrangement joins TRBV24-1 to TRBJ2-7; D is uncertain. The CDR3 is made up of 12 amino acids. Germline lookup yields CDR1 KGHDR and CDR2 SFDVKD. The germline V and J ends were trimmed by 1 base and 6 bases, with 6 bases remaining between them. CDR3 sequence: CATSDLTPEQYF. The CDR3 DNA reads TGTGCCACCAGTGATTTAACTCCCGAGCAGTACTTC.

In its sample, this clonotype was seen many times. V is TRBV10-2 and J is TRBJ2-1, with a tentative D call TRBD1 (6 bases). The germline V gene has CDR1 WSHSY and CDR2 SAAADI. V was clipped by 8 bases and J by 4 bases, with 6 bases between them. The CDR3 runs to 11 residues. The chain's CDR3 is CASGQYNEQFF. For the CDR3, the DNA is TGCGCCAGCGGACAGTACAATGAGCAGTTCTTC.

V gene TRBV12-3 or TRBV12-4 combines with J gene TRBJ2-5; D uncertain. The V end was cut by 2 bases, the J end by 2 bases, with 12 bases between. The CDR3 has 15 amino acids. CDR3 nucleotide sequence: TGTGCCAGCAGTTTATTCGCCACCCTTCAAGAGACCCAGTACTTC. Translation gives CASSLFATLQETQYF.

V usage is TRBV7-6 and J usage is TRBJ1-4; D is perhaps TRBD1 (6 bases). This CDR3 has 14 amino acids. CDR1 SGHVS and CDR2 FNYEAQ come from the germline V gene. Trimming cost V 4 bases and J 8 bases, with 14 bases left between them. Here the CDR3 DNA reads TGTGCCAGCAGCTGGACAGTCGGAGGCGAAAAACTGTTTTTT. It codes for CASSWTVGGEKLFF.

In its sample, this clonotype was seen many times. The chain combines TRBV20-1 with TRBJ2-5; possibly TRBD1 or TRBD2 for D (7 bases each). Germline V gene lookup returns CDR1 DFQATT and CDR2 SNEGSKA (reference sequence). This CDR3 region has 17 residues. V was clipped by 4 bases and J by 5 bases, with 26 bases between them. The DNA of the CDR3 is TGCAGTGCTAAGTTGGGGGCGACAGGGAGGGCCGGGGAGACCCAGTACTTC. Translated, it gives CSAKLGATGRAGETQYF.

This clonotype turned up a few times. CDR3 residues: CASSYKASVIQQFF. DNA for the CDR3: TGTGCCAGCAGTTACAAGGCTAGCGTGATCCAGCAGTTCTTC. This chain links TRBV6-2 or TRBV6-3 with TRBJ2-1; D perhaps matches TRBD2 (6 bases). Trimming removed 2 bases at V and 11 bases at J, with 16 bases between. The CDR3 has 14 residues. The V gene's germline CDR1 is MNHEY and CDR2 SVGEGT.

The chain joins TRBV29-1 to TRBJ2-5; TRBD1 might be the D (5 bases). V lost 2 bases and J 2 bases, leaving 12 bases between the germline ends. Germline CDR1 and CDR2: SQVTM and ANQGSEA. The CDR3 sequence is 14 residues long. The CDR3 DNA sequence: TGCAGCGTTGAATCATGGGGCCGACAAGAGACCCAGTACTTC. As protein: CSVESWGRQETQYF.

This chain links TRBV20-1 with TRBJ2-1, with D hard to call. The CDR3 runs to 12 residues. The germline CDR1 and CDR2 sequences are DFQATT and SNEGSKA (reference sequence). Trimming pared 3 bases from V and 10 bases from J, leaving 13 bases between. CDR3 in amino acids: CSASRPGWEQFF. The CDR3 coding sequence is TGCAGTGCTAGCCGCCCCGGGTGGGAGCAGTTCTTC.

The chain recombines TRBV5-1 with TRBJ2-7, with a possible D match to TRBD1 (5 bases). Germline assignment: CDR1 SGHRS and CDR2 YFSETQ. The CDR3 is 14 amino acids. Between the trimmed V and J ends, which lost 8 bases and 3 bases, there was a span of 18 bases. The CDR3 bases are TGCGCCAGTCGGCAGTGGGGCGGTTTCTACGAGCAGTACTTC. This gives the protein CASRQWGGFYEQYF.

V is TRBV5-1 and J is TRBJ1-1; D remains unclear. CDR1 and CDR2 from the germline V gene are SGHRS and YFSETQ. The CDR3 contains 15 residues. Trimming shortened V by 0 bases and J by 4 bases, and 13 bases separated the two germline ends. The CDR3 sequence is CASSLEVLMGTEAFF. The CDR3 nucleotides are TGCGCCAGCAGCTTGGAGGTTCTGATGGGCACTGAAGCTTTCTTT.

This clonotype has ten or more counts. J is TRBJ2-2 and V is TRBV5-1, with 8 nucleotides matching TRBD2. Germline CDR1 and CDR2: SGHRS and YFSETQ. V was clipped by 4 bases and J by 0 bases; unmatched bases: 5. This CDR3 region has 16 residues. The DNA for the CDR3 is TGCGCCAGCAGCCGCATAGCGGGGTCGAACACCGGGGAGCTGTTTTTT. Encoded protein: CASSRIAGSNTGELFF.

This clonotype was detected only a few times. The gene calls are TRBV4-1 and TRBJ2-1, with TRBD2 matching over 7 bases. V shed 3 bases and J 7 bases; nucleotides not matched to a gene: 3. The V gene's germline CDR1 is MGHRA and CDR2 YSYEKL. This CDR3 has 13 amino acids. The CDR3 loop is CASSHISGNEQFF. DNA of the CDR3: TGCGCCAGCAGCCATATTAGCGGGAATGAGCAGTTCTTC.

The sample holds a few counts of this clonotype. The chain has TRBV7-3 and TRBJ2-3; no definite D call. V gave up 3 bases and J gave up 1 base, with 5 bases separating them. The germline CDR1 and CDR2 sequences are SGHTA and FQGTGA. CDR3 length: 13 amino acids. The CDR3 sequence: CASSLFRTDTQYF. The CDR3 DNA reads as TGTGCCAGCAGCTTGTTTCGCACAGATACGCAGTATTTT.